This T cell receptor (beta chain) was obtained from a study of T cell responses to AZD1222 COVID-19 vaccine. A word on this clone: The antigen is unknown.

Generated by immunoSEQ multiplex PCR, the TCRdb table keeps only in-frame clones and is missing some. This table has over 90,000 clones, roughly 88% appearing once. From germline, CDR1 is SGHVS and CDR2 FQNEAQ. Trimming pared 2 bases from V and 0 bases from J, leaving 22 bases between. The CDR3 length is 19 residues. Notes on the study in general: Seropositive at baseline were only six AZD1222 recipients.

The TCR was taken from an adult who received the AZD1222 COVID-19 vaccine. This chain uses TRBV7-8 with TRBJ1-2; TRBD1 is a possible D gene (5 bases). The sequencing here drew on peripheral blood, taken 28 days after the second AZD1222 dose. CDR3 residues: CASSLIGGTHRPSNYGYTF. In DNA, the CDR3 is TGTGCCAGCAGCTTAATTGGGGGGACTCACAGACCTTCTAACTATGGCTACACCTTC. Using reference TRBV7-8 and TRBJ1-2 for the parts outside the CDR3, the full variable domain is GAGVSQSPRYKVAKRGQDVALRCDPISGHVSLFWYQQALGQGPEFLTYFQNEAQLDKSGLPSDRFFAERPEGSVSTLKIQRTQQEDSAVYLCASSLIGGTHRPSNYGYTFGSGTRLTVV.